This T cell receptor (beta chain) was profiled in a study of blood T cell repertoires in COVID-19 (dated by TCRdb to about 2020). For context, the study as a whole: Samples covering the acute and convalescent phases of COVID-19 were provided by collaborators in the United States, Italy and Spain. The prospective study material was composed of cDNA or gDNA derived from T cells, B-cell-depleted T cells, or PBMCs. The dataset comprised deeply sampled blood TCRbeta repertoires from subjects exposed to, actively infected with, or recovered from COVID-19. The repertoires were released in a freely available public database meant as a resource for research on the immune response to SARS-CoV-2. The samples were drawn from two sources: the first 160 participants of the ongoing ImmuneRACE study, and 1,200 or so subjects contributed by 6 global collaborators. Nearly every sample came with metadata listing a de-identified subject ID, COVID-19 status, age in years and sex. Where available, HLA class I and class II types were obtained from metadata supplied by the sample provider rather than from assay-based typing.

Collaborating institutions collected whole blood in K2EDTA tubes following their own protocols. Collaborator samples were shipped for TCRbeta analysis as frozen whole blood, isolated PBMCs, or DNA extracted from either sample type. Concerning this clone itself: Its specific antigen is unknown. No much larger clone is present one base from it, and per-base qualities are unavailable.

Broad study findings and their caveats: How much clinical and demographic metadata was included differed by source and by participant, and the metadata was provided uncurated.

TCRbeta CDR3 regions were amplified from genomic DNA by means of the immunoSEQ Assay, a bias-controlled multiplex PCR. In the original analysis: Nucleated cell counts per sample were estimated from amplification of reference gene primers within the assay. To quantify the absolute abundance of each unique TCRbeta CDR3 rearrangement, sequence reads were collapsed and filtered. For each sample, productive Simpson clonality was calculated as the square root of Simpson's diversity index over productive rearrangements. In its TCRdb copy, this immuneACCESS table keeps in-frame sequences only and misses some clones. Where compared with another copy, unresolved V genes explain less than half of these, and the others have no known cause. The DNA was the basis for D and trimming; V, J and clone size are from that table. The sample data list roughly 100,000 clones, and around 86% of these were observed just once. The ten largest clones capture about 40% of the sample.

Sequences SEHNR (CDR1) and FQNEAQ (CDR2) are obtained from the germline V gene (reference sequence). Germline trimming: 3 bases from V, 6 bases from J; junction bases outside gene matches: 3. Taken from cysteine to phenylalanine, the CDR3 has 15 residues. The entry retains the CDR3 DNA only, 45 bases that are in frame from base 1. This sequence was found in an elderly man with acute or convalescent COVID-19. The specimen sequenced was peripheral blood. Recombination linked TRBV7-9 to TRBJ2-7; 15 junctional bases match TRBD2. The CDR3 protein sequence reads: CASSFGLAGGGEQYF. DNA sequence: TGTGCCAGCAGCTTTGGACTAGCGGGAGGGGGCGAGCAGTACTTC.